This TCR beta chain was obtained from a study of T cell responses to AZD1222 COVID-19 vaccine. Across the whole study: Investigators merged groups given second doses at roughly 4 or roughly 12 weeks. Study-wide findings and caveats: Just six people given AZD1222 tested seropositive at baseline. Recipients of two AZD1222 doses showed rising Spike-specific TCR breadth and depth.

A note on this clone: Antigen unknown.

Method: immunoSEQ multiplex PCR; TCRdb's copy keeps in-frame clones and lacks some. The sample holds some 150,000 clones; approximately 89% are singletons and the top ten take over 13%. CDR1 is SGHNT and CDR2 is YYREEE in the germline V gene (reference sequence). V was pared by 6 bases and J by 7 bases, with 14 bases between. The CDR3 extends over 14 amino acids. The origin of this receptor is an adult in good health. Sequences were derived from peripheral blood, sampled on day 0 of AZD1222 vaccination. V gene TRBV5-4 combines with J gene TRBJ1-6; D might be TRBD1 (6 bases). The CDR3 loop reads CASTPQGQNSPLHF. The DNA of the CDR3 is TGTGCCAGCACCCCACAGGGTCAGAATTCACCCCTCCACTTT.